This T cell receptor beta chain was captured in a study of cytomegalovirus exposure and HLA in healthy donors. The CDR3 is 12 amino acids. Germline V gives CDR1 SGDLS, CDR2 YYNGEE. Trimming left V 0 bases short and J 7 bases short, with 7 bases between. 60 Vbeta and 13 Jbeta primers were used in PCR. Clones were sequenced by immunoSEQ multiplex PCR, and TCRdb holds only the in-frame ones, with some missing. The repertoire has around 200,000 clones, under 85% of them found once; the top ten carry about 10%. Study results and caveats: Available immune exposure information was restricted to CMV serostatus only. Earlier analysis looked at TCR beta V segments, and most were productive about 90% or about 30% of the time. Later analysis reportedly placed an Asian-associated ancestry cluster below the roughly 690-donor mean in N-insertions.

With regard to this clone: Its antigen is undetermined.

The clonotype originates from a woman in her forties or fifties in good health and CMV-seropositive. The sequenced sample was PBMCs. The chain has TRBV9 and TRBJ1-2; D perhaps matches TRBD1 (5 bases). The CDR3 sequence is CASSVVGGGYTF. CDR3 nucleotides: TGTGCCAGCAGCGTAGTCGGGGGTGGCTACACCTTC.